These 10 T cell receptor beta chains originate from one sample sequenced in a study of T cell responses to AZD1222 COVID-19 vaccine. Assay used: immunoSEQ multiplex PCR; TCRdb lists only in-frame clones, some missing. In the table there are roughly 42,000 clones, 60% to 85% of which are singletons. The specimen was peripheral blood, collected on day 0 of AZD1222 vaccination. The source is an adult in good health.

V is TRBV7-9 and J is TRBJ1-2; TRBD1 matches 9 bases. V shed 7 bases and J 6 bases; nucleotides not matched to a gene: 9. CDR3 size: 14 residues. The germline CDR1 and CDR2 sequences are SEHNR and FQNEAQ (reference sequence). The CDR3 region has the DNA TGTGCCAGCACCACAGGGAGGACAGGGGATGGCTACACCTTC. Its protein is CASTTGRTGDGYTF.

V gene TRBV19 combines with J gene TRBJ2-7; 7 bases line up with TRBD1. The CDR3 is 15 residues long. The germline V gene encodes CDR1 LNHDA and CDR2 SQIVND (reference sequence). V shed 2 bases, J shed 3 bases, and the junction held 7 bases outside the gene matches. CDR3 sequence: CASSIRTGQDYEQYF. CDR3 bases: TGTGCCAGTAGTATACGAACCGGACAGGACTACGAGCAGTACTTC.

The rearrangement joins TRBV2 to TRBJ1-2, with 7 positions matching TRBD1. The CDR3 covers 14 residues. Per the germline V gene, CDR1 is SNHLY and CDR2 is FYNNEI. The V segment lost 6 bases and the J segment 3 bases; nucleotides outside the gene matches: 7. CDR3 DNA: TGTGCCAGCAGCGACCTTACAGGGGACTATGGCTACACCTTC. Translating gives CASSDLTGDYGYTF.

The chain links TRBV18 to TRBJ2-5; perhaps TRBD2 as D (5 bases). This CDR3 has 13 residues. Deletions cut 6 bases from V and 1 base from J, with 9 bases between. Germline CDR1 and CDR2: KGHSH and LQKENI. This CDR3 reads CASSRESQETQYF. In DNA, the CDR3 is TGTGCCAGCTCGAGGGAGAGCCAAGAGACCCAGTACTTC.

This clone was seen just once. The chain joins TRBV11-3 to TRBJ1-4; the D gene is possibly TRBD1 (5 bases). This CDR3 has 15 residues. V lost 5 bases to trimming and J lost 8 bases, with 18 bases between them. Germline lookup yields CDR1 SGHNT and CDR2 YENEEA. The CDR3 reads CASSSLTGVGEKLFF. The CDR3 DNA reads as TGTGCCAGCAGCAGCCTGACGGGGGTAGGGGAAAAACTGTTTTTT.

The CDR3 loop reads CASKGGGANTEAFF. The CDR3 DNA sequence: TGCGCCAGCAAGGGCGGGGGCGCGAACACTGAAGCTTTCTTT. The chain has TRBV5-1 and TRBJ1-1; D is perhaps TRBD1 (6 bases). This CDR3 comprises 14 residues. Per germline, CDR1 SGHRS and CDR2 YFSETQ. Trimming removed 6 bases from V and 1 base from J, with 13 bases in between.

CDR3 nucleotides: TGCGCCAGCAGCTTCGGACTAGTTGGCGATGAGCAGTTCTTC. Protein: CASSFGLVGDEQFF. The chain uses TRBV5-1 and TRBJ2-1; 7 bases fit TRBD2. This CDR3 has 14 amino acids. Germline V gene sequence: CDR1 SGHRS, CDR2 YFSETQ. The V segment lost 2 bases and the J segment 8 bases; nucleotides outside the gene matches: 7. The full variable domain, rest sourced from reference TRBV5-1 and TRBJ2-1, is KAGVTQTPRYLIKTRGQQVTLSCSPISGHRSVSWYQQTPGQGLQFLFEYFSETQRNKGNFPGRFSGRQFSNSRSEMNVSTLELGDSALYLCASSFGLVGDEQFFGPGTRLTVL.

CDR3 amino acids: CAIRLAAYEQYF. CDR3 nucleotides: TGTGCCATCCGACTAGCGGCCTACGAGCAGTACTTC. This chain links TRBV2 with TRBJ2-7, with 9 positions matching TRBD2. The CDR3 consists of 12 residues. The V gene end was trimmed by 10 bases and the J gene end by 2 bases; junction bases not matched to a gene: 3. Germline values: CDR1 SNHLY, CDR2 FYNNEI.

The J gene is TRBJ2-3, the V gene TRBV7-8; maybe TRBD2 (5 bases). Germline assignment: CDR1 SGHVS and CDR2 FQNEAQ. Trimming removed 7 bases at V and 1 base at J, with 15 bases between. CDR3 size: 15 residues. CDR3 protein: CASKVSAGGTDTQYF. CDR3 nucleotide sequence: TGTGCCAGCAAAGTCTCAGCCGGGGGCACAGATACGCAGTATTTT.

In nucleotides, the CDR3 is TGTGCCAGCAGCAAAGTCCAGAGACCGAATACAGGGGATGTTTCAATGCGGTACTTC. It yields the protein CASSKVQRPNTGDVSMRYF. This sequence joins TRBV21-1 and TRBJ2-7; the DNA was not compared with TRBD1, the D call given in the table. TRBV21-1 is listed as a pseudogene. This CDR3 comprises 19 residues.